This TCR beta chain was found in a study of PD-1 blockade in classical Hodgkin lymphoma. Trimming shortened V by 0 bases and J by 3 bases, and 12 bases separated the two germline ends. CDR3 length equals 16 residues. Germline assignment: CDR1 MNHNS and CDR2 SASEGT. Assay: immunoSEQ multiplex PCR; the TCRdb copy retains only in-frame clones and omits some. The table includes roughly 40,000 clones, about nine tenths detected once. All patients experienced relapse after autologous stem cell transplantation, and brentuximab vedotin exposure was variable. General study points: Any patient who commenced nivolumab under 1 year after ASCT was excluded. Diversity similar to that of newly diagnosed patients was seen at baseline in complete responders.

As concerns this clone: Its antigen is unknown.

This clonotype was sampled from a human donor with classical Hodgkin lymphoma. V gene TRBV6-1 combines with J gene TRBJ1-3, with D unresolved. The sample consisted of peripheral blood mononuclear cells (PBMCs), taken at baseline. The CDR3 protein is CASSEAESKYGNTIYF. The CDR3 region has the DNA TGTGCCAGCAGTGAAGCGGAGTCCAAATATGGAAACACCATATATTTT.